Listed below are T cell receptor beta chains from one sample, sequenced in a study of cytomegalovirus exposure and HLA in healthy donors. The protocol was immunoSEQ multiplex PCR, while the TCRdb copy is restricted to in-frame clones and leaves out a portion. Of fewer than 200,000 clones listed, over 60% are singletons. The sequenced sample consisted of PBMCs. The receptors were gathered from a girl aged 5-17 years in good health and CMV-seronegative. The CDR3 runs from the conserved cysteine through the conserved F or W. A D gene is named only where the DNA matches it firmly. Clone size is given for some rows only: seen once, a few or many times, or a class if the clone is expanded.

d_call j_call clone_size v_call cdr3_length cdr3_nt cdr3_aa
NA TRBJ2-2 NA TRBV6-6 15 TGTGCCAGCAGAGGGGGGGGGCGGAACACCGGGGAGCTGTTTTTT CASRGGGRNTGELFF
TRBD1 TRBJ1-2 NA TRBV15 16 TGTGCCACCAGCAGAGCACGGGACAGGGCAATCTATGGCTACACCTTC CATSRARDRAIYGYTF
NA TRBJ2-7 NA TRBV19 14 TGTGCCAGTAGTCCCGGTGGGGGGTTCTACGAGCAGTACTTC CASSPGGGFYEQYF
TRBD1 TRBJ1-2 NA TRBV10-3 12 TGTGCCATCAGCGACAGGGGCGCTGGCTACACCTTC CAISDRGAGYTF
NA TRBJ1-2 NA TRBV10-3 16 TGTGCCATCAGTGAGTCTAACAGGGTTACTAACTATGGCTACACCTTC CAISESNRVTNYGYTF
NA TRBJ2-1 NA TRBV16 15 TGTGCCAGCAGCCCCCCCGGGTCCTCCTACAATGAGCAGTTCTTC CASSPPGSSYNEQFF
NA TRBJ1-3 few TRBV7-4 15 TGTGCCAGCAGCTTCGGGGGGCTCCCTGGAAACACCATATATTTT CASSFGGLPGNTIYF
TRBD2 TRBJ2-1 NA TRBV9 19 TGTGCCAGCAGCGTAGGGGGTAGCGGGGACCCTCCTTCCTACAATGAGCAGTTCTTC CASSVGGSGDPPSYNEQFF
NA TRBJ2-7 NA TRBV13 13 TGTGCCAGCAGCCCCAGGGATTCCTACGAGCAGTACTTC CASSPRDSYEQYF
NA TRBJ2-7 few TRBV10-2 16 TGCGCCAGCAGTACCTCCGGGGGTTTGAACTCCTACGAGCAGTACTTC CASSTSGGLNSYEQYF
TRBD1 TRBJ1-6 NA TRBV6-5 16 TGTGCCAGCAGTTACACCCGACAGGGTTTGGTTTCACCCCTCCACTTT CASSYTRQGLVSPLHF
TRBD1 TRBJ1-1 NA TRBV7-9 15 TGTGCCAGCAGGCCCGGGAGATCAGGGGGCACTGAAGCTTTCTTT CASRPGRSGGTEAFF
TRBD1 TRBJ2-3 once TRBV19 18 TGTGCCAGTAGTATAGAAGGGACACAGGGGACCGGCCCAGATACGCAGTATTTT CASSIEGTQGTGPDTQYF
TRBD2 TRBJ2-2 NA TRBV29-1 16 TGCAGCGTCAAACTAGCGGGGGGGCCCGAAACCGGGGAGCTGTTTTTT CSVKLAGGPETGELFF
TRBD1 TRBJ1-1 few TRBV19 14 TGTGCCAGTTACACAGGGGGATTGAACACTGAAGCTTTCTTT CASYTGGLNTEAFF
TRBD1 TRBJ1-1 NA TRBV5-8 13 TGTGCCAGCAGCTTCCGACAGGGTGTCAAAGCTTTCTTT CASSFRQGVKAFF
TRBD1 TRBJ2-1 NA TRBV7-6 15 TGTGCCAGCAGGGAAGAAGTCCGGGGACAGAATGAGCAGTTCTTC CASREEVRGQNEQFF
NA TRBJ1-2 NA TRBV20-1 11 TGCAGTGCTCTCGGTTCCTATGGCTACACCTTC CSALGSYGYTF
TRBD1 TRBJ2-7 once TRBV2 14 TGTGCCAGCACAAGTACCGGGACAGGCTACGAGCAGTACTTC CASTSTGTGYEQYF
TRBD1 TRBJ1-1 NA TRBV14 17 TGTGCCAGCAGCCAAGATCCCCGGACAGGGCGGAATACTGAAGCTTTCTTT CASSQDPRTGRNTEAFF
NA TRBJ1-1 few TRBV7-6 14 TGTGCCAGCAGCTTAGCCAGGGGGAACACTGAAGCTTTCTTT CASSLARGNTEAFF
NA TRBJ2-7 NA TRBV10-3 12 TGTGCCATCCAGGGGATTTTCCACGAGCAGTACTTC CAIQGIFHEQYF
TRBD1 TRBJ2-7 NA TRBV28 15 TGTGCCAGCAGTTTAGGGACAGTTCACACCTACGAGCAGTACTTC CASSLGTVHTYEQYF
NA TRBJ2-7 few TRBV28 12 TGTGCCAGCAGACCCGGGATTTACGAGCAGTACTTC CASRPGIYEQYF
TRBD1 TRBJ1-2 once TRBV4-1 17 TGCGCCAGCAGCCATCCTTCGCGACAGGGGCGGAACTATGGCTACACCTTC CASSHPSRQGRNYGYTF
NA TRBJ1-1 NA TRBV29-1 13 TGCAGCGTTGAAGATCTGAATCTGCCTACGGCTTTCTTT CSVEDLNLPTAFF
TRBD1 TRBJ1-1 NA TRBV9 13 TGTGCCAGCAGCGGGGACAGGGGTGCTGAAGCTTTCTTT CASSGDRGAEAFF
TRBD1 TRBJ1-1 NA TRBV5-1 14 TGCGCCAGCAGCGCCTACTCGGACAGGGCTGAGGCTTTCTTT CASSAYSDRAEAFF
NA TRBJ2-5 NA TRBV6-1 12 TGTGCCAGCAGTGAAGGGAGAGAGACCCAGTACTTC CASSEGRETQYF
TRBD1 TRBJ1-3 NA TRBV9 16 TGTGCCAGCAGCCTTGGACAGGGAACTGCTGGAAACACCATATATTTT CASSLGQGTAGNTIYF
NA TRBJ2-7 NA TRBV4-1 14 TGCGCCAGCAGCCAAGAGAACCGGCGGGACGAGCAGTACTTC CASSQENRRDEQYF
TRBD2 TRBJ2-1 NA TRBV10-3 13 TGTGCCATCAGGGCGGGGGGGTCGGATGAGCAGTTCTTC CAIRAGGSDEQFF
NA TRBJ2-3 NA TRBV5-1 13 TGCGCCAGCAGCTTGGTTGTTCTAGATACGCAGTATTTT CASSLVVLDTQYF
NA TRBJ2-1 NA TRBV6-1 15 TGTGCCAGCAGCGTGACAGTGGTAAGTTTGAATGAGCAGTTCTTC CASSVTVVSLNEQFF
TRBD1 TRBJ2-3 NA TRBV7-9 16 TGTGCCAGCAGGAATTGGGGGGACAGGGCCACAGATACGCAGTATTTT CASRNWGDRATDTQYF
TRBD1 TRBJ1-1 NA TRBV5-4 14 TGTGCCAGCAGCGGAGGACAGGGACGGACTGAAGCTTTCTTT CASSGGQGRTEAFF
TRBD2 TRBJ2-5 NA TRBV5-1 14 TGCGCCAGCAGCCCCTCGGGAGGGAAGGAGACCCAGTACTTC CASSPSGGKETQYF
NA TRBJ1-4 few TRBV6-1 15 TGTGCCAGCAGTGAAGCCGGGGGAGCTAATGAAAAACTGTTTTTT CASSEAGGANEKLFF
NA TRBJ1-3 NA TRBV27 17 TGTGCCAGCAGTTTATCGGCTGGGGCAATCTCTGGAAACACCATATATTTT CASSLSAGAISGNTIYF
NA TRBJ2-7 once TRBV5-1 14 TGCGCCAGCAGCTTGAGCGGCGGATCCTACGAGCAGTACTTC CASSLSGGSYEQYF
TRBD2 TRBJ2-1 NA TRBV7-8 15 TGTGCCAGCAGCCTCCGGGGGGGCTCCTACAATGAGCAGTTCTTC CASSLRGGSYNEQFF
NA TRBJ1-2 NA TRBV5-1 12 TGCGCCAGCAGGCCTGAGGGTATGAGCTACACCTTC CASRPEGMSYTF
NA TRBJ2-7 NA TRBV9 19 TGTGCCAGCAGCGTAGGAGGCCCTTTGGGACACCAAGAATTGCACGAGCAGTACTTC CASSVGGPLGHQELHEQYF
TRBD1 TRBJ1-2 NA TRBV27 16 TGTGCCAGCAGTTCGTCCGGGACAGGGGTCATCTATGGCTACACCTTC CASSSSGTGVIYGYTF
NA TRBJ1-2 NA TRBV9 14 TGTGCCAGCAGCGTTAGTGGCGGCAACTATGGCTACACCTTC CASSVSGGNYGYTF
NA TRBJ1-1 NA TRBV28 14 TGTGCCAGCAAATCCGGGGAAGGGAACACTGAAGCTTTCTTT CASKSGEGNTEAFF
NA TRBJ1-6 NA TRBV5-1 14 TGCGCCAGCAGCCCTGACAGTACCAATTCACCCCTCCACTTT CASSPDSTNSPLHF
NA TRBJ1-5 few TRBV7-8 13 TGTGCCAGCAGCTTAGATCTGAGTCAGCCCCAGCATTTT CASSLDLSQPQHF
NA TRBJ1-3 NA TRBV9 13 TGTGCCAGCAGCGCCCTCTCTGGAAACACCATATATTTT CASSALSGNTIYF
TRBD2 TRBJ2-2 few TRBV5-1 16 TGCGCCAGCAGCTCTGTAGCGGGGGGCAACACCGGGGAGCTGTTTTTT CASSSVAGGNTGELFF
NA TRBJ1-2 NA TRBV6-5 15 TGTGCCAGCAGTCGGCGGACAGCCCCTGGCTATGGCTACACCTTC CASSRRTAPGYGYTF
TRBD1 TRBJ2-1 few TRBV4-1 16 TGCGCCAGCAGCCAAGCAGGCAGGGGGACCCACAATGAGCAGTTCTTC CASSQAGRGTHNEQFF
TRBD1 TRBJ1-1 NA TRBV7-3 12 TGTGCCAGCAGCTCGGACAGGGTATTCGTTTTCTTT CASSSDRVFVFF
NA TRBJ2-2 once TRBV9 14 TGTGCCAGCACCAAACTACAGGGCTCCGGGGAGCTGTTTTTT CASTKLQGSGELFF
TRBD1 TRBJ2-1 NA TRBV7-9 12 TGTGCCAGCAGTGTGGAGACAGGGGGTCAGTTCTTC CASSVETGGQFF